The 7 T cell receptor beta chains reported below all come from one sample, sequenced in a study of T-cell memory formation after mild COVID-19. TCRdb ran MiXCR on the 5' RACE reads and lists one entry per CDR3 protein. The sample has 270,000 or so distinct CDR3 sequences, over 15% seen once. Sequenced sample: PBMCs or a T cell subset sorted from them (not recorded which). These receptors all come from a man aged 18 to 30 who had mild COVID-19 (a few samples of this study predate the infection). Cell type and time point are not known.

This clonotype was observed many times. The chain is built from TRBV2 and TRBJ2-5; D might be TRBD1 (6 bases). V gave up 7 bases and J gave up 4 bases, with 16 bases separating them. There are 14 residues in the CDR3. Germline assignment: CDR1 SNHLY and CDR2 FYNNEI. CDR3 protein: CASMDSSPRETQYF. The CDR3 bases are TGTGCCAGCATGGACAGCTCCCCTAGAGAGACCCAGTACTTC.

This clonotype was seen only a few times. This chain uses TRBV18 with TRBJ2-1; D remains unclear. The V gene's germline CDR1 is KGHSH and CDR2 LQKENI. The CDR3 spans 14 residues. The V gene lost 3 bases and the J gene lost 10 bases, with 16 bases spanning the gap. CDR3 nucleotides: TGTGCCAGCTCACCCCCCGTTATGGTCGAAGAGCAGTTCTTC. This gives the protein CASSPPVMVEEQFF. The whole variable domain, filled in from reference TRBV18 and TRBJ2-1, reads NAGVMQNPRHLVRRRGQEARLRCSPMKGHSHVYWYRQLPEEGLKFMVYLQKENIIDESGMPKERFSAEFPKEGPSILRIQQVVRGDSAAYFCASSPPVMVEEQFFGPGTRLTVL.

This clonotype was counted between two and nine times. The CDR3 DNA is TGTGCCACCCACACCCGCTCCTACAATGAGCAGTTCTTC. Amino acids: CATHTRSYNEQFF. The rearrangement links TRBV6-5 to TRBJ2-1; D is unresolved. The CDR3 is 13 residues long. Germline lookup yields CDR1 MNHEY and CDR2 SVGAGI. V shed 10 bases and J shed 0 bases, with 10 bases lying between them.

In this sample, this clonotype turned up a few times. The chain employs TRBV5-1 and TRBJ2-1, with 7 bases matching TRBD1. The germline V gene encodes CDR1 SGHRS and CDR2 YFSETQ. CDR3 length: 14 residues. The trim removed 4 bases at V and 8 bases at J, leaving 9 bases unmatched. This CDR3 is CASSRGQPGHEQFF. DNA of the CDR3: TGCGCCAGCAGCCGGGGACAGCCCGGCCATGAGCAGTTCTTC.

Only a few counts were recorded for this clonotype. A junction boundary mismatches the germline segment, possibly from a read error. This CDR3 reads CASSIGTGAAVIF. The CDR3 DNA follows: TGTGCCAGCAGTATAGGGACAGGCGCCGCTGTCATATTC. The rearrangement uses TRBV6-5 and TRBJ2-1; 8 bases fit TRBD1. Germline CDR1 and CDR2: MNHEY and SVGAGI. The CDR3 sequence is 13 residues long.

This clonotype was detected a few times. This rearrangement joins TRBV5-1 to TRBJ2-3, with D possibly TRBD2 on 5 matching bases. Trimming cost V 5 bases and J 2 bases, with 15 bases left between them. The CDR3 consists of 15 residues. Germline CDR1 and CDR2: SGHRS and YFSETQ. The CDR3 spells CASSADSGFTDTQYF. For the CDR3, the DNA is TGCGCCAGCAGTGCGGACTCAGGTTTCACAGATACGCAGTATTTT.

The J gene is TRBJ1-2, the V gene TRBV5-6; weak D call: TRBD1 (6 bases). There are 14 residues in the CDR3. The V gene's germline CDR1 is SGHDT and CDR2 YYEEEE. The V and J ends lost 4 bases and 2 bases respectively, with 12 bases between them. The CDR3 DNA reads as TGTGCCAGCAGCCCGATAACAGGGAACTATGGCTACACCTTC. It yields the protein CASSPITGNYGYTF.